These 21 T cell receptor beta chains were sequenced from one sample in a study of T cell responses to AZD1222 COVID-19 vaccine. Here immunoSEQ multiplex PCR was the method, and the copy in TCRdb shows in-frame clones only, minus some. The sample lists around 71,000 clones; 80% were seen once. The source material was peripheral blood, sampled 28 days after the second AZD1222 dose. The source of these receptors is an adult who received the AZD1222 COVID-19 vaccine.

The chain combines TRBV19 with TRBJ2-1; D is tentatively TRBD1 or TRBD2 (5 bases each). The germline CDR1 and CDR2 sequences are LNHDA and SQIVND (reference sequence). The CDR3 is 13 residues long. V lost 4 bases and J lost 10, with 14 bases in between. CDR3 coding DNA: TGTGCCAGTAGTACGGGCCAGGGCGGGGAGCAGTTCTTC. This gives the protein CASSTGQGGEQFF.

This chain joins TRBV28 and TRBJ2-7; the match to TRBD1 covers 8 bases. This CDR3 is 18 amino acids long. V lost 2 bases and J lost 3; bases outside the gene matches: 15. Germline V gene data show CDR1 as MDHEN and CDR2 as SYDVKM. The CDR3 DNA is TGTGCCAGCAGTTTACCCCAATACCGGACAGGGAGATACTACGAGCAGTACTTC. Amino acids: CASSLPQYRTGRYYEQYF.

The chain recombines TRBV4-1 with TRBJ2-7; the D gene could be TRBD1 or TRBD2 (5 bases each). CDR1 is MGHRA and CDR2 is YSYEKL in the germline V gene. The CDR3 consists of 14 residues. V lost 4 bases and J lost 7, with 17 bases in between. In DNA form, the CDR3 reads TGCGCCAGCAGCCCCGGGGCGGGTTTAAGGGAGCAGTACTTC. Its translation is CASSPGAGLREQYF.

This chain connects TRBV30 to TRBJ1-6; D may be TRBD1 (5 bases). V gave up 1 base and J gave up 9 bases, with 16 bases separating them. The CDR3 length is 15 residues. Germline loops: CDR1 GTSNPN, CDR2 SVGIG (reference sequence). Written as DNA, the CDR3 is TGTGCCTGGAGTGATAAACGGGGCTTGAGTTCACCCCTCCACTTT. Protein sequence: CAWSDKRGLSSPLHF.

This chain links TRBV16 with TRBJ1-4; D gene ambiguous. From germline, CDR1 is KGHSY and CDR2 FQNENV. The CDR3 has 13 residues. The ends were cut back, 4 bases at V and 10 bases at J, with 13 bases in the middle. CDR3 amino acids: CASSLKFDGKLFF. The CDR3 bases are TGTGCCAGCAGCCTAAAATTCGACGGAAAACTGTTTTTT. Full variable domain (outside the CDR3, taken from reference TRBV16 and TRBJ1-4): GEEVAQTPKHLVRGEGQKAKLYCAPIKGHSYVFWYQQVLKNEFKFLISFQNENVFDETGMPKERFSAKCLPNSPCSLEIQATKLEDSAVYFCASSLKFDGKLFFGSGTQLSVL.

The chain joins TRBV28 to TRBJ1-5; D remains unclear. This CDR3 comprises 11 residues. V lost 6 bases and J lost 9, with 9 bases in between. Per germline, CDR1 MDHEN and CDR2 SYDVKM. DNA for the CDR3: TGTGCCAGCAGCACTTCAGCGCCCCAGCATTTT. Translated, it gives CASSTSAPQHF.

This clone showed up just a few times. Sequence at one end of the junction differs from germline and may be a read error. Other nucleotide sequences from this sample produce the same CDR3. The rearrangement links TRBV5-6 to TRBJ2-7, with TRBD2 matching over 9 bases. CDR1 and CDR2 from the germline V gene are SGHDT and YYEEEE. The CDR3 has 16 amino acids. CDR3 nucleotides: TGTGCCCGCAGCGGGGAGCTCGCGGGGGGGCCGTACGAGCAGTACTTC. Residues: CARSGELAGGPYEQYF.

This clone turned up a few times. The rearrangement uses TRBV6-5 and TRBJ1-2; D perhaps matches TRBD1 (5 bases). Between the trimmed V and J ends, which lost 2 bases and 4 bases, there was a span of 14 bases. The CDR3 totals 15 residues. Germline values: CDR1 MNHEY, CDR2 SVGAGI. The CDR3 DNA follows: TGTGCCAGCAGTTACCCCGGGGGTGACCTCTATGGCTACACCTTC. As protein: CASSYPGGDLYGYTF.

V is TRBV5-1 and J is TRBJ2-3; 11 bases map to TRBD1. This CDR3 is 15 amino acids long. The trim removed 3 bases at V and 4 bases at J, leaving 4 bases unmatched. CDR1 SGHRS and CDR2 YFSETQ come from the germline V gene. The DNA of the CDR3 is TGCGCCAGCAGCTCGGGACAGGGGGGACCAGATACGCAGTATTTT. This codes for CASSSGQGGPDTQYF.

V and J are TRBV7-9 and TRBJ1-1; a possible D gene is TRBD1 (6 bases). The CDR3 is 17 amino acids. CDR1 and CDR2 (germline): SEHNR, FQNEAQ (reference sequence). V dropped 5 bases and J dropped 0 bases, with 19 bases sitting between them. This CDR3 reads CASSPRDRRDMNTEAFF. Here the CDR3 DNA reads TGTGCCAGCAGCCCAAGAGACAGGAGAGACATGAACACTGAAGCTTTCTTT.

This clone occurred a few times. The chain joins TRBV7-8 to TRBJ2-2, with TRBD2 matching over 11 bases. CDR3 size: 16 residues. Germline values: CDR1 SGHVS, CDR2 FQNEAQ. The J segment lost 2 bases and the V segment lost 3 bases, leaving 2 bases of the junction unmatched. The CDR3 loop is CASSFTSGGNTGELFF. The CDR3 DNA is TGTGCCAGCAGCTTTACTAGCGGGGGTAACACCGGGGAGCTGTTTTTT.

This chain joins TRBV5-6 and TRBJ1-1; D gene uncertain. Trimming removed 0 bases at V and 8 bases at J, with 8 bases between. CDR1 and CDR2 from the germline V gene are SGHDT and YYEEEE. This CDR3 contains 12 residues. The CDR3 protein is CASSLGGREAFF. Written as DNA, the CDR3 is TGTGCCAGCAGCTTGGGCGGGAGAGAAGCTTTCTTT.

The sample holds a few counts of this clone. J is TRBJ2-7 and V is TRBV5-6, with 7 bases aligning to TRBD1. Germline V gene data show CDR1 as SGHDT and CDR2 as YYEEEE. The trim removed 4 bases at V and 3 bases at J, leaving 10 bases unmatched. The CDR3 spans 15 residues. CDR3 loop: CASSTYLQGNYEQYF. CDR3 DNA: TGTGCCAGCAGCACGTACCTACAGGGGAACTACGAGCAGTACTTC. The whole variable domain, remainder taken from reference TRBV5-6 and TRBJ2-7, is DAGVTQSPTHLIKTRGQQVTLRCSPKSGHDTVSWYQQALGQGPQFIFQYYEEEERQRGNFPDRFSGHQFPNYSSELNVNALLLGDSALYLCASSTYLQGNYEQYFGPGTRLTVT.

The chain combines TRBV28 with TRBJ2-6; D unresolved. Germline V gene data show CDR1 as MDHEN and CDR2 as SYDVKM. V gave up 3 bases and J gave up 0 bases, with 9 bases separating them. This CDR3 is 16 amino acids long. The CDR3 nucleotides read TGTGCCAGCAGTTTTTTAGGCAACTCTGGGGCCAACGTCCTGACTTTC. It encodes CASSFLGNSGANVLTF.

The chain uses TRBV5-1 and TRBJ2-7; D is unclear. This CDR3 comprises 14 residues. The V and J ends lost 5 bases and 0 bases respectively, with 12 bases between them. Germline-derived CDR1 and CDR2 are SGHRS and YFSETQ. CDR3 nucleotides: TGCGCCAGCAGGTCGACACCAAACTCCTACGAGCAGTACTTC. Translated: CASRSTPNSYEQYF.

The rearrangement links TRBV30 to TRBJ2-2; 8 positions agree with TRBD2. V was pared by 2 bases and J by 0 bases, with 2 bases of the junction left unmatched. Germline V CDR1 and CDR2: GTSNPN, SVGIG (reference sequence). The CDR3 runs 15 residues. CDR3 amino acids: CAWSTAGANTGELFF. The CDR3 DNA sequence: TGTGCCTGGAGTACAGCGGGGGCGAACACCGGGGAGCTGTTTTTT.

Concerning this clone: The sample holds other DNA sequences that translate to the same CDR3. The rearrangement links TRBV12-5 to TRBJ1-1, with D tentatively TRBD1 (5 bases). Per the germline V gene, CDR1 is LGHNT and CDR2 is FRNRAP. The CDR3 length is 14 residues. V was shortened by 3 bases and J by 2 bases, with 10 bases between the two germline ends. This CDR3 reads CASGLVRVNTEAFF. In nucleotides, the CDR3 is TGTGCTAGTGGTTTAGTCAGGGTTAACACTGAAGCTTTCTTT.

The chain joins TRBV3-1 (or the pseudogene TRBV3-2) to TRBJ1-1; weak D call: TRBD1 (6 bases). Germline V lookup: CDR1 LGHDT, CDR2 YNNKEL (reference sequence). The CDR3 is made up of 14 amino acids. The V end was cut by 0 bases, the J end by 5 bases, with 10 bases between. The CDR3 coding sequence is TGTGCCAGCAGCCAAGAAGGGGGAAAAACTGAAGCTTTCTTT. Amino acids: CASSQEGGKTEAFF.

This clone was counted only a few times. This chain uses TRBV11-2 with TRBJ1-4, with 8 bases fitting TRBD1. Germline V gene sequence: CDR1 SGHAT, CDR2 FQNNGV. With 1 base clipped from V and 11 bases from J, the junction kept 6 bases outside the gene matches. This CDR3 region has 14 residues. The CDR3 DNA follows: TGTGCCAGCAGCTTAGGGACAGGGCTCCCCAAACTGTTTTTT. Translating gives CASSLGTGLPKLFF.

The chain recombines TRBV9 with TRBJ2-7; D is undetermined. CDR3 length: 14 amino acids. Trimming shortened V by 0 bases and J by 6 bases, and 13 bases separated the two germline ends. Germline-derived CDR1 and CDR2 are SGDLS and YYNGEE. The DNA for the CDR3 is TGTGCCAGCAGCGTAGGGGTTAGTGTCGGCGAGCAGTACTTC. Its protein product is CASSVGVSVGEQYF.

CDR3 region: CASSYTGHNSNQPQHF. The CDR3 DNA follows: TGTGCCAGCAGTTACACGGGACACAATAGCAATCAGCCCCAGCATTTT. The J gene is TRBJ1-5, the V gene TRBV6-2 or TRBV6-3, with D possibly matching TRBD1 (6 bases). In germline, CDR1 is MNHEY, CDR2 SVGEGT. The V and J ends lost 2 bases and 0 bases respectively, with 11 bases between them. The CDR3 is 16 amino acids.